These 11 T cell receptor beta chains originate from one sample sequenced in a study of T cells in Graves' hyperthyroidism and ophthalmopathy. There were TCR beta CDR3 regions amplified from RNA transcripts. TCR CDR3 underwent first-round RT-PCR with the HTBI primer set. TCRdb passed the multiplex PCR reads through MiXCR, listing each CDR3 protein once. The sample contains around 620,000 distinct CDR3 sequences, 40% to 55% of which appear only once. Sequencing was performed on peripheral blood or thyroid tissue (not recorded which). Receptor source: an adult woman with Graves' disease, either hyperthyroidism or ophthalmopathy (not recorded which).

V usage is TRBV20-1 and J usage is TRBJ1-4; D remains ambiguous. The CDR3 loop spans 16 amino acids. Germline CDR1 reads DFQATT; CDR2 reads SNEGSKA (reference sequence). The ends were cut back, 0 bases at V and 6 bases at J, with 17 bases in the middle. CDR3 DNA sequence: TGCAGTGCTAGAGATACTGGGTGGGCGGCACATGAAAAACTGTTTTTT. Protein: CSARDTGWAAHEKLFF.

This chain links TRBV20-1 with TRBJ1-6, with 9 bases matching TRBD1. Germline-derived CDR1 and CDR2 are DFQATT and SNEGSKA (reference sequence). The V segment lost 6 bases and the J segment 10 bases; nucleotides outside the gene matches: 7. This CDR3 is built from 13 residues. For the CDR3, the DNA is TGCAGTGCCAGGGGACAGGGTAGATCACCCCTCCACTTT. Its translation: CSARGQGRSPLHF.

This chain connects TRBV28 to TRBJ1-4, with D maybe TRBD1 (5 bases). CDR1 and CDR2 from the germline V gene are MDHEN and SYDVKM. This CDR3 comprises 16 residues. Trimming cost V 7 bases and J 12 bases, with 27 bases left between them. CDR3 loop: CASTSSPRQKGGELFF. Written as DNA, the CDR3 is TGTGCCAGCACCTCCTCCCCCCGGCAGAAAGGAGGGGAACTGTTTTTT.

This sequence joins TRBV20-1 and TRBJ1-2; a possible D gene is TRBD1 (5 bases). With 7 bases removed from V and 3 bases from J, the gap between germline ends came to 12 bases. The CDR3 loop spans 12 amino acids. In germline, CDR1 is DFQATT, CDR2 SNEGSKA (reference sequence). CDR3 DNA sequence: TGCAGTGAAAGAGGGGAGTACTATGGCTACACCTTC. This sequence encodes CSERGEYYGYTF.

The chain links TRBV29-1 to TRBJ2-7, with D possibly being TRBD2 (6 bases). This CDR3 comprises 14 residues. The germline V gene encodes CDR1 SQVTM and CDR2 ANQGSEA. V was trimmed by 3 bases and J by 2 bases, leaving 14 bases between them. CDR3 in amino acids: CSVDLAGMPYEQYF. CDR3 sequence (DNA): TGCAGCGTTGACTTGGCGGGGATGCCCTACGAGCAGTACTTC.

This clonotype has just one count. Germline is not matched at one junction end, which may reflect a read error. The chain combines TRBV30 with TRBJ1-1; D is unresolved. CDR3 length: 13 amino acids. CDR1 and CDR2 (germline): GTSNPN, SVGIG (reference sequence). The DNA of the CDR3 is TGTGCCCGGAGTGTAGCACAGAACACTGAAGCTTTCTTT. Translation gives CARSVAQNTEAFF.

This clonotype was seen many times. The V gene is TRBV6-5, the J gene TRBJ1-4, with 9 nucleotides matching TRBD1. This CDR3 comprises 11 residues. The V and J ends lost 8 bases and 14 bases, in that order; junction bases with no gene match: 6. Germline V lookup: CDR1 MNHEY, CDR2 SVGAGI. The CDR3 region is CASGTGRFLFF. CDR3 coding DNA: TGTGCCAGCGGGACAGGGAGGTTCCTGTTTTTT.

In its sample, this clonotype was seen many times. The rearrangement uses TRBV5-5 and TRBJ1-4, with 7 bases identical to TRBD1. Per germline, CDR1 SGHKS and CDR2 YYEKEE (reference sequence). This CDR3 region has 15 residues. V was pared by 4 bases and J by 6 bases, with 9 bases of the junction left unmatched. CDR3 loop: CASSQSGTAYEKLFF. In nucleotides, the CDR3 is TGTGCCAGCAGCCAATCCGGGACAGCCTATGAAAAACTGTTTTTT.

This clonotype showed up many times. The rearrangement links TRBV6-6 to TRBJ1-6; possible D gene TRBD1, 5 bases. CDR1 and CDR2 from the germline V gene are MNHNY and SVGAGI (reference sequence). CDR3 length: 13 amino acids. V lost 5 bases and J lost 11, with 13 bases in between. This CDR3 reads CASSRQGGAPLHF. The CDR3 bases are TGTGCCAGCAGTCGGCAGGGAGGTGCACCCCTCCACTTT.

J is TRBJ1-5 and V is TRBV6-5; D unclear. Per germline, CDR1 MNHEY and CDR2 SVGAGI. V dropped 0 bases and J dropped 11 bases, with 17 bases sitting between them. This CDR3 has 15 amino acids. CDR3 in DNA: TGTGCCAGCAGTTACTCGGAGCGGGAGCGGGAGACCCAGCATTTT. As protein: CASSYSERERETQHF.

As regards this clonotype: The junction shows a germline mismatch at one end, possibly a read error. The chain joins TRBV20-1 to TRBJ2-2, with TRBD1 as a possible D gene (6 bases). Looked up from germline, CDR1 is DFQATT and CDR2 is SNEGSKA (reference sequence). The CDR3 runs to 14 residues. The CDR3 sequence is CSARADRNTGELFF. The DNA for the CDR3 is TGCAGTGCCAGAGCGGACAGAAACACCGGGGAGCTGTTTTTT.